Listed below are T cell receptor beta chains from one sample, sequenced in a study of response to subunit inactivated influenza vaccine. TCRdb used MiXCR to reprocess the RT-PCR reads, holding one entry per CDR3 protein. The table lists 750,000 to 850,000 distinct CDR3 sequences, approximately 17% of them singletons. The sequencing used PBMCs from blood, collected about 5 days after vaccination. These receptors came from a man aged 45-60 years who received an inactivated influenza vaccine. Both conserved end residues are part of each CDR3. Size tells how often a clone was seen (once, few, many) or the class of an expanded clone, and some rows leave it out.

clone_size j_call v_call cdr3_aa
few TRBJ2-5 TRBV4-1 CASSQTQGLVGETQYF
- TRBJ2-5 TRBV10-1 CASSESGTGKETQYF
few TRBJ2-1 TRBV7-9 CASPDRVAGNYGEQFF
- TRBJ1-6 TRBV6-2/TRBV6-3 CASSTGQAISPLHF
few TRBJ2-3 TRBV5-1 CASSLYQGDTQYF
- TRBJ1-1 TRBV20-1 CSALSGIAAEAFF
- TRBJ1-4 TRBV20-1 CSARAVQGAGEKLFF
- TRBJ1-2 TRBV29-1 CSVEEGNYGYTF
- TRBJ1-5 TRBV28 CASAPQGEPSNQPQHF
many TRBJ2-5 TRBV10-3 CAISESVQETQYF
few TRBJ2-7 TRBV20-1 CSGRSPYHEQYF
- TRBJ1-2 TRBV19 CASSKGTELSYGYTF
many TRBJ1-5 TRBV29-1 CSYSRGRDQPQHF
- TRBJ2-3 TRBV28 CASSADRADTDTQYF
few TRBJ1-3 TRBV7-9 CASSFGRGHSGNTIYF
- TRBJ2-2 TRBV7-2 CASSLRSGGTGELFF
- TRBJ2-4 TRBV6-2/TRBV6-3 CASSYSTGYTTSAKNIQYF
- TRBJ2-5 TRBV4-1 CASSRAGLQETQYF
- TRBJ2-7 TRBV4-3 CASSQVFGFSYEQYF
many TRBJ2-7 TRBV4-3 CASSQEGAGEQYF
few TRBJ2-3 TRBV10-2 CASSEPLYTQYF
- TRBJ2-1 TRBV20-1 CSARDKGTHNEQFF
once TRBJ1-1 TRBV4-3 CASSQDSEQMNTEAFF
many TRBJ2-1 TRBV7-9 CASSRKAGAPYNEQFF
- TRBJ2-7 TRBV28 CATLDIYSYEQYF
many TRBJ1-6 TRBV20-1 CSARRQNRDSPLHF
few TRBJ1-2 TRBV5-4 CASSLVGRGYTF
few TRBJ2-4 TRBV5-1 CASSLIDGENIQYF
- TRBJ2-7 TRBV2 CASWRTPSYEQYF
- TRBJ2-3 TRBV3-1 CASRSGGGDTQYF
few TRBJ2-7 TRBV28 CASSRGRGKYEQYF
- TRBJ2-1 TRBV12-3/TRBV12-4 CASSLADYNEQFF
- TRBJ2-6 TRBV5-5 CASSFSHDRVGANVLTF
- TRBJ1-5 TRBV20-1 CSARGSGGNQPQHF
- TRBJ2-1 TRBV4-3 CASSQGWLAGVLETNNEQFF
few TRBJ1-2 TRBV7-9 CASSLTKPGQGDYGYTF
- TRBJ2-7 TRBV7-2 CASSLQGYPSYEQYF
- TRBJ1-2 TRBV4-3 CASSQGSGQGNYGYTF
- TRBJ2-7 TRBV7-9 CASSPTELFSYEQYF
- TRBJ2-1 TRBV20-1 CSAREHMWALGGNEQFF
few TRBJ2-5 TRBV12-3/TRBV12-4 CASSTYRRETQYF